This passage covers 15 T cell receptor beta chains from one sample sequenced in a study of cytotoxic CD8 clonotypes in ibrutinib-treated CLL. Assay used: immunoSEQ multiplex PCR; TCRdb lists only in-frame clones, some missing. The sample lists roughly 58,000 clones, roughly 50% seen once, with roughly a quarter in the top ten. Sequencing was performed on PBMCs, taken at disease progression, from a patient treated with ibrutinib. The receptors derive from a human donor with chronic lymphocytic leukemia.

The chain couples TRBV5-4 to TRBJ2-5; D possibly corresponds to TRBD2 (6 bases). The V end lost 4 bases, the J end lost 2 bases, and 15 bases lay between the germline ends. This CDR3 is built from 15 residues. In germline, CDR1 is SGHNT, CDR2 YYREEE (reference sequence). For the CDR3, the DNA is TGTGCCAGCAGCCCGAGTAGCGGCCCACAAGAGACCCAGTACTTC. It encodes CASSPSSGPQETQYF.

The chain is built from TRBV9 and TRBJ2-7; D is uncertain. The CDR3 length is 15 residues. Germline loops: CDR1 SGDLS, CDR2 YYNGEE. Trimming took 4 bases from V and 2 from J, leaving 16 bases between them. In nucleotides, the CDR3 is TGTGCCAGCAGCCCCCGCGAGGTTGAAACCTACGAGCAGTACTTC. This gives the protein CASSPREVETYEQYF.

This clone was observed a handful of times. This chain joins TRBV10-3 and TRBJ2-1, with 8 bases aligning to TRBD1. The CDR3 covers 14 residues. CDR1 and CDR2 from the germline V gene are ENHRY and SYGVKD. V gave up 8 bases and J gave up 8 bases; unmatched junction bases: 11. The DNA of the CDR3 is TGTGCCATCGGGGGGACAGGAGTCTTGGATGAGCAGTTCTTC. This sequence encodes CAIGGTGVLDEQFF.

The chain joins TRBV12-5 to TRBJ1-4, with D perhaps TRBD1 (5 bases). Germline-derived CDR1 and CDR2 are LGHNT and FRNRAP. Between the trimmed V and J ends, which lost 4 bases and 13 bases, there was a span of 13 bases. This CDR3 comprises 12 residues. The CDR3 spells CASGSLGGRLFF. The CDR3 DNA sequence: TGTGCTAGTGGTTCCTTGGGGGGGAGACTGTTTTTT.

This clone has a handful of counts. V is TRBV7-8 and J is TRBJ1-6; 11 bases fit TRBD1. CDR1 SGHVS and CDR2 FQNEAQ come from the germline V gene. The length of the CDR3 is 14 residues. J lost 12 bases, V lost 4 bases, and 5 bases had no gene match. In DNA form, the CDR3 reads TGTGCCAGCAGCTCCGGGACAGGGGGGAAACCCCTCCACTTT. Its protein product is CASSSGTGGKPLHF.

The V and J genes are TRBV2 and TRBJ1-5; TRBD1 matches at 7 bases. CDR1 and CDR2 (germline): SNHLY, FYNNEI. V dropped 4 bases and J dropped 4; count of bases not matched to a gene: 10. The CDR3 consists of 16 residues. CDR3 bases: TGTGCCAGCAGTGTGGAAATTGGGACAGCGAATCAGCCCCAGCATTTT. It encodes CASSVEIGTANQPQHF.

This clone was counted between two and nine times. The J gene is TRBJ2-5, the V gene TRBV7-6; D remains unclear. Trimming left V 1 base short and J 1 base short, with 10 bases between. The germline gives CDR1 SGHVS, CDR2 FNYEAQ. CDR3 length: 15 amino acids. The CDR3 reads CASSLEIGFQETQYF. CDR3 in DNA: TGTGCCAGCAGCTTAGAAATTGGCTTCCAAGAGACCCAGTACTTC. The full variable domain, its missing parts supplied by reference TRBV7-6 and TRBJ2-5, is GAGVSQSPRYKVTKRGQDVALRCDPISGHVSLYWYRQALGQGPEFLTYFNYEAQQDKSGLPNDRFSAERPEGSISTLTIQRTEQRDSAMYRCASSLEIGFQETQYFGPGTRLLVL.

This sequence joins TRBV5-1 and TRBJ2-5, with 7 nucleotides matching TRBD2. The CDR3 contains 14 residues. Looked up from germline, CDR1 is SGHRS and CDR2 is YFSETQ. With V trimmed by 3 bases and J by 5 bases, 7 bases remained unmatched. The CDR3 DNA follows: TGCGCCAGCAGCTCCGGGGGAGGGGTGGAGACCCAGTACTTC. Translation: CASSSGGGVETQYF. Using reference TRBV5-1 and TRBJ2-5 for the parts outside the CDR3, the full variable domain is KAGVTQTPRYLIKTRGQQVTLSCSPISGHRSVSWYQQTPGQGLQFLFEYFSETQRNKGNFPGRFSGRQFSNSRSEMNVSTLELGDSALYLCASSSGGGVETQYFGPGTRLLVL.

The count of this clone is one. The V call is TRBV18, the J call TRBJ2-7; TRBD2 matches at 12 bases. This CDR3 spans 15 amino acids. From germline, CDR1 is KGHSH and CDR2 LQKENI. J lost 3 bases, V lost 3 bases, and 3 bases had no gene match. CDR3 bases: TGTGCCAGCTCACCGCCTAGCGGGAGGGGCTACGAGCAGTACTTC. The encoded protein is CASSPPSGRGYEQYF.

This chain uses TRBV25-1 with TRBJ2-1; tentatively, D is TRBD1 or TRBD2 (6 bases each). Germline V gene data show CDR1 as MGHDK and CDR2 as SYGVNS. The CDR3 totals 14 residues. The ends were cut back, 3 bases at V and 7 bases at J, with 13 bases in the middle. As DNA, the CDR3 is TGTGCCAGCAGTGACCGGGGGCCGTGGAATGAGCAGTTCTTC. It specifies CASSDRGPWNEQFF. The entire variable domain, with the rest obtained from reference TRBV25-1 and TRBJ2-1, is as follows: EADIYQTPRYLVIGTGKKITLECSQTMGHDKMYWYQQDPGMELHLIHYSYGVNSTEKGDLSSESTVSRIRTEHFPLTLESARPSHTSQYLCASSDRGPWNEQFFGPGTRLTVL.

The chain recombines TRBV30 with TRBJ2-2, with D maybe TRBD2 (5 bases). Germline CDR1 is GTSNPN and CDR2 is SVGIG (reference sequence). V was cut by 4 bases and J by 5 bases, with 17 bases left in between. The CDR3 spans 15 residues. The DNA of the CDR3 is TGTGCCTGGACCCATGGTGGGAGACGTACCGGGGAGCTGTTTTTT. It encodes CAWTHGGRRTGELFF.

The CDR3 region is CASSRQPGQGYEQYF. In DNA, the CDR3 is TGTGCCAGCAGTCGCCAACCGGGACAGGGTTACGAGCAGTACTTC. The V gene is TRBV28, the J gene TRBJ2-7, with TRBD1 matching 9 bases. J was trimmed by 4 bases and V by 5 bases; bases with no gene match: 9. The CDR3 is 15 amino acids. CDR1 MDHEN and CDR2 SYDVKM come from the germline V gene. The variable domain in full, completed from reference TRBV28 and TRBJ2-7, reads DVKVTQSSRYLVKRTGEKVFLECVQDMDHENMFWYRQDPGLGLRLIYFSYDVKMKEKGDIPEGYSVSREKKERFSLILESASTNQTSMYLCASSRQPGQGYEQYFGPGTRLTVT.

The rearrangement links TRBV30 to TRBJ1-5; TRBD1 is a possible D gene (5 bases). V was clipped by 3 bases and J by 5 bases, with 17 bases between them. This CDR3 is built from 15 residues. Germline V lookup: CDR1 GTSNPN, CDR2 SVGIG (reference sequence). CDR3 DNA sequence: TGTGCCTGGAGCGTGGGTGGGGGGGGATATCAGCCCCAGCATTTT. Translated, it gives CAWSVGGGGYQPQHF.

V gene TRBV18 combines with J gene TRBJ2-7; possible D gene TRBD1, 5 bases. The V end lost 3 bases, the J end lost 1 base, and 7 bases lay between the germline ends. CDR3 length: 13 amino acids. Germline V CDR1 and CDR2: KGHSH, LQKENI. The CDR3 region has the DNA TGTGCCAGCTCACCGACAGTTTCCTACGAGCAGTACTTC. The encoded protein is CASSPTVSYEQYF.

This clone appeared a single time. The chain recombines TRBV27 with TRBJ1-2; D is unclear. Germline V gene lookup returns CDR1 MNHEY and CDR2 SMNVEV (reference sequence). Trimming pared 8 bases from V and 3 bases from J, leaving 19 bases between. The CDR3 covers 15 residues. In DNA form, the CDR3 reads TGTGCCAGCGGCCCTTTCATGGGCTGGGACTATGGCTACACCTTC. Translated, it gives CASGPFMGWDYGYTF.